This T cell receptor (beta chain) was recorded in a study of breast tumors, draining lymph nodes, adjacent tissues. Regarding the study as a whole: Compared with basal-like, luminal-like tumors shared significantly more repertoire with nontumor tissue.

The CDR3 covers 14 residues. Germline loops: CDR1 SGDLS, CDR2 YYNGEE. V shed 6 bases, J shed 5 bases, and the junction held 4 bases outside the gene matches. TCRdb passed the multiplex PCR reads through MiXCR, listing each CDR3 protein once. The sample lists tens of thousands of distinct CDR3 sequences; roughly 55% were seen once. With respect to this clonotype: The antigen is unknown.

The sample consisted of breast tumor tissue. The chain links TRBV9 to TRBJ2-7, with 14 bases aligning to TRBD2. The receptor comes from a female donor with breast cancer. Some clones in this sample may be carry-over from other donors' samples. In DNA, the CDR3 is TGTGCCAGCACCGGACTAGCGGGAGGTAACGAGCAGTACTTC. Protein product: CASTGLAGGNEQYF.